The 16 T cell receptor beta chains given below trace back to one sample, sequenced in a study of OX40 agonist ivuxolimab in advanced cancers. Method: immunoSEQ multiplex PCR; TCRdb's copy keeps in-frame clones and lacks some. Among about 45,000 clones, 70% to 90% were seen once, and the ten largest hold roughly 13%. Here the sequenced sample was CD4+ or CD8+ T cells sorted from blood, taken in a trial of the OX40 agonist ivuxolimab. Receptors originate from an adult with an advanced solid tumor such as melanoma, head and neck, liver or kidney cancer.

V usage is TRBV11-2 and J usage is TRBJ2-1; D gene uncertain. The CDR3 is 14 residues long. Germline loops: CDR1 SGHAT, CDR2 FQNNGV. The V gene lost 6 bases and the J gene lost 5 bases, with 14 bases spanning the gap. CDR3 sequence (DNA): TGTGCCAGCAGTCTATATGACACAAACAATGAGCAGTTCTTC. Amino acid sequence: CASSLYDTNNEQFF. The whole variable domain, filled in from reference TRBV11-2 and TRBJ2-1, reads EAGVAQSPRYKIIEKRQSVAFWCNPISGHATLYWYQQILGQGPKLLIQFQNNGVVDDSQLPKDRFSAERLKGVDSTLKIQPAKLEDSAVYLCASSLYDTNNEQFFGPGTRLTVL.

This clone was found once. The chain has TRBV2 and TRBJ1-5; D call uncertain. CDR3 length: 14 residues. Germline V gene lookup returns CDR1 SNHLY and CDR2 FYNNEI. V was pared by 2 bases and J by 1 base, with 6 bases between. For the CDR3, the DNA is TGTGCCAGCAGTGAAATTACCAGCAATCAGCCCCAGCATTTT. Its translation: CASSEITSNQPQHF.

The chain couples TRBV6-6 to TRBJ1-1, with D perhaps TRBD1 (6 bases). V lost 6 bases and J 8 bases, leaving 19 bases between the germline ends. The germline CDR1 and CDR2 sequences are MNHNY and SVGAGI (reference sequence). CDR3 length: 14 residues. The CDR3 nucleotides read TGTGCCAGCAGCCGCGACGGACTTCAGGGGGAAGCTTTCTTT. Translated: CASSRDGLQGEAFF.

The table lists this clone with a count of one. This rearrangement joins TRBV30 to TRBJ2-7; D might be TRBD2 (6 bases). Germline CDR1 GTSNPN, CDR2 SVGIG (reference sequence). This CDR3 contains 19 residues. Trimming took off 2 bases at V and 2 bases at J, with 28 bases between the two ends. The CDR3 nucleotides read TGTGCCTGGAGTTTCGCCTCGACCGGAGTTAGCGGTCCACCCTACGAGCAGTACTTC. This codes for CAWSFASTGVSGPPYEQYF.

CDR3 sequence (DNA): TGTGCCAGCAGGGCAACTAATGAAAAACTGTTTTTT. Translated: CASRATNEKLFF. The J gene is TRBJ1-4, the V gene TRBV6-5; D remains ambiguous. The CDR3 consists of 12 residues. Germline V gene lookup returns CDR1 MNHEY and CDR2 SVGAGI. Trimming removed 6 bases from V and 0 bases from J, with 2 bases in between.

V and J are TRBV10-1 and TRBJ2-6; 7 positions match TRBD1. V dropped 4 bases and J dropped 3; count of bases not matched to a gene: 3. This CDR3 spans 15 amino acids. The germline V gene has CDR1 WNHNN and CDR2 SYGVQD (reference sequence). The CDR3 protein is CASSAGGFGANVLTF. The CDR3 DNA reads TGCGCCAGCAGTGCAGGGGGTTTTGGGGCCAACGTCCTGACTTTC.

This chain links TRBV5-1 with TRBJ2-3, with 9 bases that match TRBD2. This CDR3 has 15 residues. Germline V gene data show CDR1 as SGHRS and CDR2 as YFSETQ. The trim removed 5 bases at V and 3 bases at J, leaving 7 bases unmatched. In DNA, the CDR3 is TGCGCCAGCAGTCCTGCGGGAGGGCTGACAGATACGCAGTATTTT. It specifies CASSPAGGLTDTQYF.

J is TRBJ1-1 and V is TRBV29-1; no clear D gene. The CDR3 length is 13 residues. Germline V gene lookup returns CDR1 SQVTM and CDR2 ANQGSEA. The germline V and J ends were trimmed by 5 bases and 0 bases, with 10 bases remaining between them. CDR3 DNA sequence: TGCAGCGTTCAGGCAGCCTTGAACACTGAAGCTTTCTTT. Translation gives CSVQAALNTEAFF.

As regards this clone: The junction departs from germline at one end; a sequencing error may be responsible. This chain connects TRBV7-7 to TRBJ2-1; 13 positions match TRBD2. The CDR3 contains 15 residues. Germline CDR1 is SSHAT and CDR2 is FNYEAQ (reference sequence). The CDR3 spells CASSRTSGSGDEQFF. CDR3 coding DNA: TGTGCTAGCAGCAGGACTAGCGGGAGTGGGGATGAGCAGTTCTTC. The full variable domain, with the rest looked up from reference TRBV7-7 and TRBJ2-1, is GAGVSQSPRYKVTKRGQDVTLRCDPISSHATLYWYQQALGQGPEFLTYFNYEAQPDKSGLPSDRFSAERPEGSISTLTIQRTEQRDSAMYRCASSRTSGSGDEQFFGPGTRLTVL.

This clone was counted between two and nine times. The V gene is TRBV6-5, the J gene TRBJ1-2; TRBD1 is a possible D gene (5 bases). This CDR3 is built from 13 residues. CDR1 is MNHEY, CDR2 SVGAGI, per germline. V lost 6 bases and J 4 bases, leaving 12 bases between the germline ends. CDR3 coding DNA: TGTGCCAGCAGCCTTGGGGCGAGCTATGGCTACACCTTC. It specifies CASSLGASYGYTF.

CDR3 bases: TGTGCCAGCAGTGTCACCACGGGACACGGGATTAACGCCAACGTCCTGACTTTC. Translated: CASSVTTGHGINANVLTF. The rearrangement uses TRBV25-1 and TRBJ2-6, with D possibly TRBD1 on 6 matching bases. Germline CDR1 and CDR2: MGHDK and SYGVNS. V was trimmed by 4 bases and J by 7 bases, leaving 23 bases between them. The CDR3 is made up of 18 amino acids.

As to this clone: Germline is not matched at one junction end, which may reflect a read error. This rearrangement joins TRBV4-1 to TRBJ2-5; 8 nucleotides match TRBD2. CDR1 is MGHRA, CDR2 YSYEKL, per germline. This CDR3 comprises 13 residues. DNA of the CDR3: TGCGCCAGCAGCCAATTGGGACTAGGGTTTCCTAACTTC. Its translation is CASSQLGLGFPNF.

The J gene is TRBJ2-2, the V gene TRBV4-1, with 7 bases fitting TRBD2. The V and J ends lost 1 base and 2 bases, in that order; junction bases with no gene match: 4. CDR3 length: 16 residues. Germline loops: CDR1 MGHRA, CDR2 YSYEKL. The DNA for the CDR3 is TGCGCCAGCAGCCAAGCCCCGGGACTAAACACCGGGGAGCTGTTTTTT. It specifies CASSQAPGLNTGELFF.

This chain's CDR3 is CASSLVNSYEQYF. Here the CDR3 DNA reads TGTGCCAGCAGCTTGGTAAACTCCTACGAGCAGTACTTC. V and J are TRBV7-6 and TRBJ2-5; D is unresolved. Gene TRBJ2-7 matches the end of the DNA better, so the J call may be wrong. The CDR3 spans 13 residues. CDR1 is SGHVS and CDR2 is FNYEAQ in the germline V gene.

This chain connects TRBV28 to TRBJ2-5; D is unclear. The DNA end is a closer match to TRBJ2-7, so the J assignment may be wrong. Germline assignment: CDR1 MDHEN and CDR2 SYDVKM. The CDR3 consists of 15 residues. The CDR3 nucleotides are TGTGCCAGCAGCCTAGTTTATAGGCCAAGGGTCGAGCAGTACTTC. This codes for CASSLVYRPRVEQYF.

The sample holds one count of this clone. The rearrangement links TRBV5-5 to TRBJ2-5, with a weak D call TRBD1 (5 bases). V lost 7 bases to trimming and J lost 5 bases, with 21 bases between them. CDR1 SGHKS and CDR2 YYEKEE come from the germline V gene (reference sequence). This CDR3 has 15 amino acids. In DNA form, the CDR3 reads TGTGCCAGCTCCAGGTCAGGGAATGGTTGGGAGACCCAGTACTTC. Translated, it gives CASSRSGNGWETQYF.